The T cell receptor (beta chain) described here comes from a study of blood T cell repertoires in COVID-19. For the study at large: The United States, Italy and Spain provided the acute and convalescent COVID-19 samples. PBMCs, B-cell-depleted T cells, or T cells provided the cDNA or gDNA that made up the material.

CDR1 is SGHDN and CDR2 is FVKESK in the germline V gene. CDR3 size: 13 residues. V trimming: 4 bases; J trimming: 8 bases; junction bases outside the gene matches: 4. As originally analysed: Reference gene primer amplification in the assay estimated nucleated cell counts. Repertoires were generated with immunoSEQ multiplex PCR, while TCRdb's copy carries only in-frame clones and drops some. D and trimming come from the DNA, and the V and J calls and clone size come from that table. This table holds some 100,000 clones, about 88% found once. The sequence came from a man younger than 40 in a cohort sampled during active COVID-19. This chain connects TRBV14 to TRBJ2-1, with 8 bases matching TRBD2. Sequenced input: peripheral blood. The CDR3 spells CASSLGLAYEQFF. CDR3 bases: TGTGCCAGCAGCCTAGGACTAGCTTATGAGCAGTTCTTC.